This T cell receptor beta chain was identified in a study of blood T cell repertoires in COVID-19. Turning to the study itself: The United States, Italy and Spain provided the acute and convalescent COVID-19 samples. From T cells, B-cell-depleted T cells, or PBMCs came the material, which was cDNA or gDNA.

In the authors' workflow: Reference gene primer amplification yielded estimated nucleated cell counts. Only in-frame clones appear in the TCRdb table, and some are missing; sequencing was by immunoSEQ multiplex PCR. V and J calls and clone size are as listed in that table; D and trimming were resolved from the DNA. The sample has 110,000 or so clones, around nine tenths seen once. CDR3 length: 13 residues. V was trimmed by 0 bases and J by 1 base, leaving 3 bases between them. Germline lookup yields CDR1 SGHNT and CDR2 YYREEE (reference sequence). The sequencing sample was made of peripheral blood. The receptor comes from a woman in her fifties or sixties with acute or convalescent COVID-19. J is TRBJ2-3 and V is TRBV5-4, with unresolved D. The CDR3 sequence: CASSLAGTDTQYF. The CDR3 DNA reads TGTGCCAGCAGCTTGGCCGGCACAGATACGCAGTATTTT.